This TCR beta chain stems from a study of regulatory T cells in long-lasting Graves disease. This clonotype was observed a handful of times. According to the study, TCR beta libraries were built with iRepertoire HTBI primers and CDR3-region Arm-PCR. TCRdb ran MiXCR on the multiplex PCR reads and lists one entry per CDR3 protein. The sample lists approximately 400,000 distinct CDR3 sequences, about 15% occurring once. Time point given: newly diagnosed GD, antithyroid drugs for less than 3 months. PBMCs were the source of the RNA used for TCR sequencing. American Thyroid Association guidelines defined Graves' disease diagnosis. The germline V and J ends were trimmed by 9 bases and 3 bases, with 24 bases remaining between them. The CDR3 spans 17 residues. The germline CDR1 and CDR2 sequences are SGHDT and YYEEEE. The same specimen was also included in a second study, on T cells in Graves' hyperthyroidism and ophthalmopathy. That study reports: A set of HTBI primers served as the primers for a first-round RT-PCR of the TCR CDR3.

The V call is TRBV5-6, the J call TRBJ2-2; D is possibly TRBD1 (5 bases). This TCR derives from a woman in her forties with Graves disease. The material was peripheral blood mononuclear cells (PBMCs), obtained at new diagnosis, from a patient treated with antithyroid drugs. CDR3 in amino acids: CATNLGWGSADTGELFF. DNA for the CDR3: TGTGCCACCAACCTAGGTTGGGGCTCTGCGGACACCGGGGAGCTGTTTTTT.